These 7 T cell receptor beta chains came from one sample sequenced in a study of regulatory T cells in long-lasting Graves disease. Time point meaning: persistent/refractory GD, antithyroid drugs over 5 years with positive TRAb. PBMCs provided the RNA from which the TCR library was made. TCR beta libraries were built with iRepertoire HTBI primers and Arm-PCR of CDR3 regions. TCRdb processed the multiplex PCR reads anew with MiXCR; each CDR3 protein has one entry. The table records some 430,000 distinct CDR3 sequences, roughly 21% of them present only once. The material was peripheral blood mononuclear cells (PBMCs), obtained when the disease was refractory, from a patient treated with antithyroid drugs. The origin of the receptors is a female donor with Graves disease.

This clonotype was found many times. The chain uses TRBV28 and TRBJ1-2, with 7 positions matching TRBD1. The CDR3 sequence is 14 residues long. Germline CDR1 MDHEN, CDR2 SYDVKM. J gave up 4 bases and V 7 bases, and 9 bases lay outside the gene matches. CDR3 nucleotide sequence: TGTGCCAGCACCCAGGGGGTCGGCAGCTATGGCTACACCTTC. Translation gives CASTQGVGSYGYTF.

Many counts were recorded for this clonotype. J is TRBJ2-5 and V is TRBV7-9, with D maybe TRBD2 (6 bases). Per germline, CDR1 SEHNR and CDR2 FQNEAQ (reference sequence). The CDR3 is made up of 14 amino acids. V was shortened by 1 base and J by 2 bases, with 8 bases between the two germline ends. The CDR3 DNA reads TGTGCCAGCAGCTTAGTAGCGGCACAAGAGACCCAGTACTTC. As protein: CASSLVAAQETQYF.

In its sample, this clonotype was seen many times. The genes are TRBV3-1 and TRBJ1-1; 7 positions agree with TRBD1. Germline CDR1 LGHDT, CDR2 YNNKEL (reference sequence). This CDR3 contains 14 residues. Germline trimming cut 1 base from V and 5 bases from J; bases unmatched to any gene: 4. The CDR3 coding sequence is TGTGCCAGCAGCCAAGCTACAGGGGTTACTGAAGCTTTCTTT. As protein: CASSQATGVTEAFF.

At least ten counts were recorded for this clonotype. The chain carries TRBV12-3 or TRBV12-4 and TRBJ1-1, with 11 bases fitting TRBD1. V lost 2 bases, J lost 6 bases, and 2 bases stayed unmatched. The CDR3 length is 14 residues. The CDR3 DNA reads as TGTGCCAGCAGTTTATTGGGACAGGGGGCTGAAGCTTTCTTT. Translation gives CASSLLGQGAEAFF.

V and J are TRBV12-3 or TRBV12-4 and TRBJ1-1; D gene unclear. Trimming took 6 bases from V and 4 from J, leaving 9 bases between them. The CDR3 covers 12 residues. CDR3 DNA sequence: TGTGCCAGCAGGACTAAGCGCACTGAAGCTTTCTTT. Translating gives CASRTKRTEAFF.

This clonotype was seen many times. This chain connects TRBV15 to TRBJ1-4; possible D gene TRBD1, 5 bases. This CDR3 comprises 15 residues. Trimming removed 3 bases at V and 4 bases at J, with 12 bases between. CDR1 is LNHNV and CDR2 is YYDKDF in the germline V gene (reference sequence). Here the CDR3 DNA reads TGTGCCACCAGCAGGGCCGGGACCCATAATGAAAAACTGTTTTTT. Encoded protein: CATSRAGTHNEKLFF.

This clonotype was counted between two and nine times. The chain joins TRBV20-1 to TRBJ1-4; unclear D gene. Germline V gene data show CDR1 as DFQATT and CDR2 as SNEGSKA (reference sequence). Trimming stripped 0 bases from V and 0 bases from J, with 20 bases between. CDR3 length: 19 amino acids. CDR3 amino acids: CSARDQQTGNYATNEKLFF. The DNA of the CDR3 is TGCAGTGCTAGAGACCAGCAGACGGGGAATTATGCAACTAATGAAAAACTGTTTTTT.